This T cell receptor (beta chain) was recorded in a study of blood T cells in healthy people across ages. With a J-beta primer mix and a sample-barcoded 5' primer, a second PCR ran about 7 to 11 cycles. Each of the cDNA molecules was tagged by a template-switch adaptor with 12 random nucleotides. A single record per CDR3 protein comes from TCRdb applying MiXCR to the 5' RACE reads. In the table there are around 1.5 million distinct CDR3 sequences, around 39% of which are singletons. The germline gives CDR1 LGHNA, CDR2 YNFKEQ. Trimming removed 0 bases from V and 1 base from J, with 9 bases in between. The length of the CDR3 is 15 residues.

The clonotype comes from a woman aged 18-30 years in good health. The chain is built from TRBV4-2 and TRBJ1-1; unclear D gene. The material sequenced was blood. CDR3 sequence (DNA): TGTGCCAGCAGCCAAGACGGTCAAACGAACACTGAAGCTTTCTTT. It codes for CASSQDGQTNTEAFF.